This T cell receptor (beta chain) stems from a study of OX40 agonist ivuxolimab in advanced cancers. A word on this clone: Its target is not known.

General study results and limits: In CD8+ T cells, expanded clones were on average more numerous than in CD4+.

Sequencing used immunoSEQ multiplex PCR; TCRdb keeps in-frame clones, though not all of them. The sample consists of about 50,000 clones, approximately 75% of them appearing once. Sequencing was performed on CD4+ or CD8+ T cells sorted from blood, taken in a trial of the OX40 agonist ivuxolimab. This receptor was taken from an adult with an advanced solid tumor such as melanoma, head and neck, liver or kidney cancer.

CDR3 in DNA: TGTGCCAGCAGGCCGGGACAGGGGCATTCACCCCTCCACTTT. It translates to CASRPGQGHSPLHF. The gene calls are TRBV7-8 and TRBJ1-6; TRBD1 agrees at 10 bases. The CDR3 length is 14 residues. J lost 8 bases, V lost 6 bases, and 4 bases had no gene match. Germline-derived CDR1 and CDR2 are SGHVS and FQNEAQ.